A single sample gave rise to the 26 T cell receptor beta chains below, sequenced in a study of blood T cell repertoires in COVID-19. Measured with immunoSEQ multiplex PCR; TCRdb has only the in-frame clones, and not every one. The sample consists of 350,000 to 450,000 clones, about 90% of them appearing once. The sample consisted of peripheral blood. Every receptor here comes from a woman aged 55-70 years with COVID-19, enrolled during active disease.

The CDR3 reads CASSPKQQGNTGELFF. In nucleotides, the CDR3 is TGTGCCAGCTCACCAAAACAACAGGGGAACACCGGGGAGCTGTTTTTT. The chain combines TRBV18 with TRBJ2-2, with a tentative D call TRBD1 (6 bases). Per germline, CDR1 KGHSH and CDR2 LQKENI. Trimming pared 2 bases from V and 1 base from J, leaving 11 bases between. The CDR3 consists of 16 residues.

The genes are TRBV6-6 and TRBJ1-2, with D perhaps matching TRBD1 (5 bases). The CDR3 runs 13 residues. V lost 2 bases and J lost 8, with 12 bases in between. The V gene's germline CDR1 is MNHNY and CDR2 SVGAGI (reference sequence). The CDR3 loop is CASSYRGYEGYTF. The CDR3 DNA sequence: TGTGCCAGCAGTTACCGGGGGTACGAGGGCTACACCTTC.

This clone was counted between two and nine times. The V and J genes are TRBV7-9 and TRBJ1-3; tentative D call: TRBD1 (6 bases). Germline CDR1 reads SEHNR; CDR2 reads FQNEAQ (reference sequence). CDR3 length: 16 amino acids. Trimming took 10 bases from V and 0 from J, leaving 19 bases between them. This CDR3 reads CAISAGAASSGNTIYF. In DNA, the CDR3 is TGTGCCATCTCCGCAGGGGCCGCGAGCTCTGGAAACACCATATATTTT.

The chain uses TRBV4-1 and TRBJ2-7; TRBD1 matches at 7 bases. This CDR3 has 17 residues. Germline CDR1 and CDR2: MGHRA and YSYEKL. V lost 3 bases and J lost 2; bases outside the gene matches: 13. The CDR3 DNA reads as TGCGCCAGCAGCCAGGGCAGGGGGTCCCAGCCCCCCTACGAGCAGTACTTC. Residues: CASSQGRGSQPPYEQYF.

This sequence joins TRBV18 and TRBJ2-2; 8 bases line up with TRBD1. The CDR3 covers 17 residues. Germline CDR1 is KGHSH and CDR2 is LQKENI. V shed 6 bases, J shed 0 bases, and the junction held 9 bases outside the gene matches. The CDR3 bases are TGTGCCAGCTCTTCCAGCAGGGGGCCCTCGAACACCGGGGAGCTGTTTTTT. Its translation is CASSSSRGPSNTGELFF.

The J gene is TRBJ2-7, the V gene TRBV5-1; 9 bases are shared with TRBD1. The V and J ends lost 4 bases and 4 bases, in that order; junction bases with no gene match: 9. The CDR3 extends over 15 amino acids. The germline V gene has CDR1 SGHRS and CDR2 YFSETQ. CDR3 DNA sequence: TGCGCCAGCAGCAGGGGACAGGGAGCAATGTACGAGCAGTACTTC. Protein product: CASSRGQGAMYEQYF.

The chain links TRBV10-2 to TRBJ1-1; D gene unclear. CDR1 and CDR2 (germline): WSHSY, SAAADI. This CDR3 is 15 amino acids long. V was shortened by 0 bases and J by 8 bases, with 16 bases between the two germline ends. CDR3 sequence reads: CASSESGGSLQEAFF. In DNA, the CDR3 is TGCGCCAGCAGTGAGTCCGGAGGGTCCCTCCAAGAAGCTTTCTTT.

The chain joins TRBV25-1 to TRBJ2-6, with D uncertain. The germline V gene has CDR1 MGHDK and CDR2 SYGVNS. V was cut by 1 base and J by 4 bases, with 11 bases left in between. The CDR3 extends over 16 amino acids. For the CDR3, the DNA is TGTGCCAGCAGTGAATCGTGGAGAACCGGGGCCAACGTCCTGACTTTC. It specifies CASSESWRTGANVLTF.

This clone was counted only a few times. In nucleotides, the CDR3 is TGTGCCAGCAGTTACATCGAGCACGGGGAGCTGTTTTTT. This encodes CASSYIEHGELFF. The chain combines TRBV6-5 with TRBJ2-2; D is unresolved. V was trimmed by 2 bases and J by 7 bases, leaving 8 bases between them. Germline V gives CDR1 MNHEY, CDR2 SVGAGI. The CDR3 length is 13 residues.

This clone was observed a few times. This sequence joins TRBV7-9 and TRBJ1-1; no clear D gene. The V end lost 0 bases, the J end lost 6 bases, and 2 bases lay between the germline ends. Germline values: CDR1 SEHNR, CDR2 FQNEAQ (reference sequence). The CDR3 runs 11 residues. The CDR3 reads CASSLASEAFF. DNA for the CDR3: TGTGCCAGCAGCTTAGCCTCTGAAGCTTTCTTT.

The table lists this clone with many counts. The V gene is TRBV5-1, the J gene TRBJ1-1; the D gene is possibly TRBD1 (5 bases). The germline CDR1 and CDR2 sequences are SGHRS and YFSETQ. V was clipped by 0 bases and J by 1 base, with 10 bases between them. The CDR3 consists of 15 residues. CDR3 region: CASSLGAGWNTEAFF. CDR3 sequence (DNA): TGCGCCAGCAGCTTGGGGGCAGGGTGGAACACTGAAGCTTTCTTT.

The rearrangement uses TRBV7-3 and TRBJ2-5, with D possibly being TRBD1 (5 bases). Germline V gene lookup returns CDR1 SGHTA and CDR2 FQGTGA. This CDR3 is built from 18 residues. Between the trimmed V and J ends, which lost 0 bases and 5 bases, there was a span of 22 bases. CDR3 sequence: CASSLTGRGTLSEETQYF. The DNA of the CDR3 is TGTGCCAGCAGCTTAACGGGAAGGGGAACGCTTTCAGAGGAGACCCAGTACTTC.

The gene calls are TRBV28 and TRBJ2-3; possibly TRBD1 for D (6 bases). V lost 6 bases and J 3 bases, leaving 16 bases between the germline ends. The CDR3 sequence is 15 residues long. Germline values: CDR1 MDHEN, CDR2 SYDVKM. The CDR3 region is CASSPVQGSTDTQYF. In DNA, the CDR3 is TGTGCCAGCAGCCCCGTTCAGGGGTCGACAGATACGCAGTATTTT.

The chain joins TRBV28 to TRBJ1-1; 7 nucleotides agree with TRBD1. Germline V gene sequence: CDR1 MDHEN, CDR2 SYDVKM. The CDR3 is 14 residues long. The V and J ends lost 7 bases and 3 bases, in that order; junction bases with no gene match: 8. The CDR3 DNA reads TGTGCCAGCATCTTCGACAGGGCAGACACTGAAGCTTTCTTT. It is translated as CASIFDRADTEAFF.

The rearrangement links TRBV9 to TRBJ1-6; no reliable D call. With 3 bases removed from V and 13 bases from J, the gap between germline ends came to 14 bases. CDR1 is SGDLS, CDR2 YYNGEE, per germline. This CDR3 is 13 amino acids long. In nucleotides, the CDR3 is TGTGCCAGCAGCGCCTTCCTGGGAGGTCCCCTCCACTTT. This codes for CASSAFLGGPLHF. The variable domain in full, with the rest retrieved from reference TRBV9 and TRBJ1-6, is DSGVTQTPKHLITATGQRVTLRCSPRSGDLSVYWYQQSLDQGLQFLIQYYNGEERAKGNILERFSAQQFPDLHSELNLSSLELGDSALYFCASSAFLGGPLHFGNGTRLTVT.

The genes are TRBV5-6 and TRBJ2-2; D is unclear. Germline lookup yields CDR1 SGHDT and CDR2 YYEEEE. CDR3 length: 19 residues. Trimming pared 4 bases from V and 0 bases from J, leaving 22 bases between. CDR3 in amino acids: CASSRRPQVILANTGELFF. The CDR3 DNA reads TGTGCCAGCAGCCGCCGCCCGCAGGTGATACTGGCGAACACCGGGGAGCTGTTTTTT.

This sequence joins TRBV11-1 and TRBJ2-1, with 9 bases identical to TRBD1. Trimming cost V 5 bases and J 5 bases; bases outside gene matches: 7. The germline V gene has CDR1 SGHAT and CDR2 FQDESV (reference sequence). The CDR3 runs 15 residues. The CDR3 protein is CASSPRGTGNNEQFF. The CDR3 nucleotides are TGTGCCAGCAGCCCTCGCGGGACAGGGAACAATGAGCAGTTCTTC.

The V gene is TRBV2, the J gene TRBJ1-5; 7 nucleotides line up with TRBD1. The CDR3 runs to 13 residues. V gave up 7 bases and J gave up 6 bases; unmatched junction bases: 6. CDR1 and CDR2 (germline): SNHLY, FYNNEI. The CDR3 is CASTVGGSQPQHF. In DNA, the CDR3 is TGTGCCAGCACTGTAGGGGGCAGTCAGCCCCAGCATTTT. Complete variable domain (other parts from reference TRBV2 and TRBJ1-5): EPEVTQTPSHQVTQMGQEVILRCVPISNHLYFYWYRQILGQKVEFLVSFYNNEISEKSEIFDDQFSVERPDGSNFTLKIRSTKLEDSAMYFCASTVGGSQPQHFGDGTRLSIL.

Details on this clone: Within the sample, other DNA sequences also encode this same CDR3. The chain is built from TRBV7-3 and TRBJ2-1; weak D call: TRBD1 (5 bases). CDR1 SGHTA and CDR2 FQGTGA come from the germline V gene. The CDR3 is made up of 12 amino acids. Trimming took off 4 bases at V and 7 bases at J, with 8 bases between the two ends. In nucleotides, the CDR3 is TGTGCCAGCAGCTCCCCAGGGAATGAGCAGTTCTTC. Its protein product is CASSSPGNEQFF. The variable domain in full, with the rest retrieved from reference TRBV7-3 and TRBJ2-1, is GAGVSQTPSNKVTEKGKYVELRCDPISGHTALYWYRQSLGQGPEFLIYFQGTGAADDSGLPNDRFFAVRPEGSVSTLKIQRTERGDSAVYLCASSSPGNEQFFGPGTRLTVL.

The chain has TRBV7-9 and TRBJ1-2; D not resolved. V lost 10 bases and J lost 4, with 19 bases in between. Germline V CDR1 and CDR2: SEHNR, FQNEAQ (reference sequence). CDR3 length: 14 residues. CDR3 sequence: CAILLDRPFYGYTF. CDR3 nucleotides: TGTGCCATCCTGCTAGACCGACCCTTCTATGGCTACACCTTC.

The chain links TRBV6-2 or TRBV6-3 to TRBJ1-4; maybe TRBD1 (5 bases). Trimming cost V 2 bases and J 8 bases, with 15 bases left between them. Germline CDR1 MNHEY, CDR2 SVGEGT. This CDR3 has 15 residues. The CDR3 is CASSYTGSRTEKLFF. The DNA of the CDR3 is TGTGCCAGCAGTTACACAGGCTCCAGAACAGAAAAACTGTTTTTT.

This clone was detected a few times. The V gene is TRBV3-1 (or the pseudogene TRBV3-2), the J gene TRBJ2-4, with a tentative D call TRBD1 (6 bases). CDR3 length equals 16 residues. With 3 bases removed from V and 1 base from J, the gap between germline ends came to 13 bases. Germline lookup yields CDR1 LGHDT and CDR2 YNNKEL (reference sequence). DNA of the CDR3: TGTGCCAGCAGCCATCGACAGGTCAGCGCCAAAAACATTCAGTACTTC. The encoded protein is CASSHRQVSAKNIQYF.

The V and J genes are TRBV7-6 and TRBJ2-2, with TRBD1 matching 10 bases. CDR1 is SGHVS, CDR2 FNYEAQ, per germline. This CDR3 has 16 residues. V gave up 1 base and J gave up 6 bases; unmatched junction bases: 5. CDR3 sequence: CASSLGTGGISGELFF. CDR3 DNA: TGTGCCAGCAGCTTAGGGACAGGGGGGATATCCGGGGAGCTGTTTTTT.

This chain connects TRBV6-5 to TRBJ2-7, with 7 bases lining up with TRBD1. V shed 0 bases and J 2 bases; nucleotides not matched to a gene: 7. CDR3 size: 16 residues. CDR1 and CDR2 from the germline V gene are MNHEY and SVGAGI. CDR3 bases: TGTGCCAGCAGTTACTCGATATCACAGGGGACCTACGAGCAGTACTTC. It translates to CASSYSISQGTYEQYF.

The chain links TRBV7-2 to TRBJ2-3; D remains ambiguous. Germline V gives CDR1 SGHTA, CDR2 FQGNSA. This CDR3 is 15 amino acids long. V shed 1 base and J shed 1 base, with 9 bases lying between them. The DNA for the CDR3 is TGTGCCAGCAGCTTAGGCCCCGGAGGCACAGATACGCAGTATTTT. Residues: CASSLGPGGTDTQYF.

The chain uses TRBV5-1 and TRBJ2-5; TRBD2 matches at 9 bases. Germline V gene lookup returns CDR1 SGHRS and CDR2 YFSETQ. The CDR3 has 15 residues. Trimming cost V 0 bases and J 0 bases; bases outside gene matches: 0. DNA for the CDR3: TGCGCCAGCAGCTTGGAGCGGGGGGACCAAGAGACCCAGTACTTC. Residues: CASSLERGDQETQYF.